The 3 T cell receptor beta chains listed next were all sequenced from one sample in a study of T cell repertoires in cytomegalovirus infection. Their antigens are not known. In TCRdb, the reads were re-called with MiXCR into one record per CDR3 protein. The sample carries hundreds of thousands of distinct CDR3 sequences, 31% recorded once. The starting material was cultured CD8+ T cells from PBMCs, obtained from culture after CMV antigen stimulation. The source is a human donor in good health (CMV status not recorded). Some clones in this sample may be carry-over from other donors' samples.

The DNA of the CDR3 is TGCGCCAGCAGCTTGAGCGAGGGGGGGACCACAGATACGCAGTATTTT. Translating it yields CASSLSEGGTTDTQYF. The chain couples TRBV5-1 to TRBJ2-3; D is perhaps TRBD2 (7 bases). The V gene's germline CDR1 is SGHRS and CDR2 YFSETQ. V was clipped by 1 base and J by 2 bases, with 14 bases between them. This CDR3 region has 16 residues.

This clonotype was seen repeatedly, ten times or more. The rearrangement joins TRBV7-6 to TRBJ2-7; 7 nucleotides align to TRBD2. The CDR3 is 15 amino acids. V shed 4 bases, J shed 6 bases, and the junction held 12 bases outside the gene matches. CDR1 and CDR2 (germline): SGHVS, FNYEAQ. CDR3: CASSSWGSGEIEQYF. The DNA for the CDR3 is TGTGCCAGCAGCTCTTGGGGGAGCGGGGAGATCGAGCAGTACTTC.

This clonotype was seen a few times. The chain has TRBV7-9 and TRBJ1-4, with unresolved D. The germline V gene has CDR1 SEHNR and CDR2 FQNEAQ (reference sequence). V was pared by 6 bases and J by 6 bases, with 14 bases between. The CDR3 runs 14 residues. The CDR3 loop is CASSKPRVDEKLFF. CDR3 sequence (DNA): TGTGCCAGCAGTAAGCCCCGCGTAGATGAAAAACTGTTTTTT. The complete variable domain, with remaining parts taken from reference TRBV7-9 and TRBJ1-4, reads DTGVSQNPRHKITKRGQNVTFRCDPISEHNRLYWYRQTLGQGPEFLTYFQNEAQLEKSRLLSDRFSAERPKGSFSTLEIQRTEQGDSAMYLCASSKPRVDEKLFFGSGTQLSVL.